The TCR beta chain under discussion was sequenced for a study of blood T cell repertoires in COVID-19. The overall study: Samples came from the United States, Italy and Spain, spanning acute and convalescent COVID-19. Sources were T cells, B-cell-depleted T cells, or PBMCs; the material itself was cDNA or gDNA.

V gave up 1 base and J gave up 3 bases; unmatched junction bases: 14. The CDR3 extends over 19 amino acids. Per the original data handling: Reference gene primer amplification in the assay estimated nucleated cell counts. Clones were read by immunoSEQ multiplex PCR, and TCRdb kept only the in-frame ones, dropping some. That table furnishes V, J and clone size, whereas the DNA furnished D and trimming. The sample lists about 190,000 clones; roughly 84% were seen once. Sequenced material: peripheral blood. The J gene is TRBJ2-1, the V gene TRBV23-1; 8 positions match TRBD2. TRBV23-1 is an ORF, and what it does is uncertain. This clonotype originated in a middle-aged woman who had recovered from COVID-19. CDR3 amino acids: CASSQYRLALHSLYNEQFF. The CDR3 DNA follows: TGCGCCAGCAGTCAATATCGACTAGCGCTACACTCACTCTACAATGAGCAGTTCTTC.